The present entry profiles one T cell receptor (beta chain) with its context. There is no known antigen for this receptor. A read error may account for a junction end that differs from germline. Donors were about 36 systemically healthy Caucasian individuals from Russia aged 6 to 90 years. Each donor gave 9.5 to 10 milliliters of peripheral blood, drawn into EDTA-treated Vacutainer tubes. PBMCs were isolated by Ficoll-Paque density-gradient centrifugation, with at least 7 million obtained per sample. Total RNA was extracted from PBMCs with Trizol reagent, with at least 6 micrograms obtained per sample. Naive CD45RAhigh/CD27high T cell percentages were measured by flow cytometry on a PBMC aliquot from every donor. This sample was included in a study of blood T cells in healthy people across ages (dated by TCRdb to between 2014 and 2017). For the wider study: Template switching captured roughly one uniquely barcoded TCR beta cDNA molecule per two T cells in model experiments. To track age-related changes in TCR beta repertoire diversity, the study relied on deep sequencing normalized with unique cDNA molecular identifiers. The donors were split into four age groups: young (average around 17 years), middle-aged (more than 35), aged (around 67) and long-lived (about 74). For two donors (one aged 18 to 30 and one aged 80 or older), the study analyzed two additional independent replicas of 1 million unique cDNA reads from the same blood draw. What the authors observed across the whole study: Bulk unsorted PBMC profiling prevented conclusive comparison of naive and antigen-experienced compartments. There was a strong correlation between observed TCR beta diversity and the percentage of naive T cells measured by flow cytometry. Compared with the aged group, more naive CD4+ T cells, fewer expanded clones and increased TCR diversity were shown by the long-lived group, suggesting age selection. Total diversity estimates from one million sequenced T cells were considered lower bounds and underestimates. Because donor CMV infection status was unknown, age-related changes in expanded clonotypes were potentially confounded. Observed TCR beta diversity per million T cells fell roughly linearly with age, and a significant reduction was already apparent by age around 39.

The library relied on 5' RACE. Sequencing relied on an Illumina HiSeq 2500. A second roughly 7 to 12 cycle PCR used a sample-barcoded 5' primer and a J-beta primer mix. Each TCR beta cDNA molecule received a unique molecular identifier from a template-switch 5' adaptor carrying 12 random nucleotides. At least 2.5 million CDR3-containing paired-end reads were obtained from each sample. First-strand cDNA was synthesized from all RNA with the Mint cDNA synthesis kit, primed by a TRBC-specific oligonucleotide. After uracil-DNA glycosylase treatment, a first 18-cycle PCR used universal primers M1SS and BC2_uni_R on all cDNA. On the study's bioinformatics: Normalization of each sample was performed by random selection of 1 million high-quality reads, each carrying a distinct molecular identifier. Reads sharing molecular identifiers were discarded rather than binned into consensus sequences. MiTCR, set to a Q25 quality threshold and the strictest error-elimination algorithm, was used for CDR3 identification, clonotype clustering and error correction. A nonparametric unseen species model with Euler transformation was used to estimate a lower bound on total TCR beta diversity. TCRdb reprocessed the public reads (quality trimming at Q25 with fastp, clone calling with MiXCR) and kept in-frame beta chains. Each entry is one CDR3 protein sequence, shown with its most common DNA and genes. The V and J calls here are based on TCRdb, not the publication. This sample comprises under 1,100,000 distinct CDR3 sequences, almost 25% of them detected only once. Around 0.7% of the sample goes to the ten largest clones.

From the cysteine through the phenylalanine, the CDR3 covers 15 amino acids. Here the CDR3 DNA is all that survives: 45 bases in frame from base 1. Reading the germline V gene gives CDR1 LGHNA and CDR2 YSLEER. A further study also used this sample, focusing on T cells of mothers and their children. That second report states: Donors were nine systemically healthy Caucasian individuals: three mothers and their six children. cDNA synthesis consumed the entire amount of extracted RNA, loaded at around 1.5 ug RNA in each 15 ul reaction. In the second PCR, the M1S primer introduced both the sample barcodes and 2-4 random nucleotides. Over 8.5 million TCR beta CDR3 reads came from each mother, compared with some 3 million reads from each child. In both related and unrelated pairs, thymic selection shapes the output of TCR recombination in a similar way, with inherited differences having only a minor effect. Normalized repertoire overlap was always found to be slightly, but never significantly, higher in related mother-child pairs than in unrelated mother-child pairs. No persistent microchimeric T cell clones were detected, at a sensitivity of 90 to 100 clones per million clonotypes. To look for features that set related mother-child pairs apart from unrelated individuals, the researchers ran deep NGS to compare the TCR beta repertoires of mothers and children. The mean age was 40 +/- 4 years for the mothers and approximately 11 +/- 4 years for the children. Libraries were sequenced on Illumina HiSeq 2000 with 100+100 nt paired-end reads after adapter ligation with NEBNext reagents. To prevent cross-contamination, the mother and child libraries were prepared one month apart and sequenced in separate runs. Between roughly 450,000 and 2,000,000 distinct TCR beta clonotypes were identified per donor. Naive TCR beta clonotypes were estimated from low-frequency clonotypes matched to each donor's FACS-determined naive share, without sorting.

The V gene is TRBV4-3 and the J gene is TRBJ2-7, with no confident D gene call. Input material: blood. This receptor was taken from a girl aged 2 to 9 in good health. CDR3 protein: CASSQEDGDSYEQYF. In nucleotide form, the sequence is TGCGCCAGCAGTCAAGAGGACGGTGACTCCTACGAGCAGTACTTC.